This T cell receptor beta chain was sequenced for a study of graft-versus-host responses after intestinal transplantation. A remark on this clone: Its antigen is unknown.

Method: immunoSEQ multiplex PCR; TCRdb's copy keeps in-frame clones and lacks some. This table holds roughly 62,000 clones, about 90% found once. The CDR3 runs to 13 residues. V was shortened by 4 bases and J by 2 bases, with 8 bases between the two germline ends. Germline loops: CDR1 MNHNY, CDR2 SVGAGI (reference sequence). Study-wide results and caveats: Some patients had graft-donor T cell macrochimerism. In their allografts, the ratios of graft-versus-host to host-versus-graft T cell clones were high. GvH clones detected in recipient marrow included some appearing first in ileum or blood. Circulating GvH clone levels at their peak were associated with HvG declines (early post-transplant).

The material was PBMCs, obtained about 120 days after intestinal transplantation. The chain joins TRBV6-6 to TRBJ2-5; tentative D call: TRBD1 (5 bases). This receptor was identified in a human patient who received an intestinal transplant, so some T cells may come from the graft donor. DNA of the CDR3: TGTGCCAGCAGTTGGGGCCTTCAAGAGACCCAGTACTTC. The encoded protein is CASSWGLQETQYF.